The following is a T cell receptor beta chain sequence with its context. The CDR3 spans 15 residues. The V end lost 1 base, the J end lost 2 bases, and 9 bases lay between the germline ends. CDR1 is MGHRA and CDR2 is YSYEKL in the germline V gene. These data are taken from a study of OX40 agonist ivuxolimab in advanced cancers. TCRdb keeps only in-frame clones here, not all; method: immunoSEQ multiplex PCR. This sample has approximately 60,000 clones, with 80% to 95% found just once. The source is an adult with an advanced solid tumor such as melanoma, head and neck, liver or kidney cancer. V and J are TRBV4-1 and TRBJ1-5; no reliable D call. This specimen consisted of CD4+ or CD8+ T cells sorted from blood, obtained in a trial of the OX40 agonist ivuxolimab. The CDR3 reads CASSQGTKGNQPQHF. The CDR3 region has the DNA TGCGCCAGCAGCCAAGGCACAAAGGGCAATCAGCCCCAGCATTTT.